Listed below are T cell receptor beta chains from one sample, sequenced in a study of shared clonotypes between healthy human individuals. Method: immunoSEQ multiplex PCR; TCRdb's copy keeps in-frame clones and lacks some. The table has 1,400,000 or so clones, around 98.5% seen once. Material: naive CD4+ T cells sorted from blood. These receptors came from a man in his thirties or forties in good health. Each CDR3 is given with its conserved first and last residue. Each record gives: V gene, D gene, clone size, J gene, CDR3 protein, CDR3 DNA. The D gene is left open where the match is weak. Size is stated for part of the rows, as once, few or many counts, or as a class when the clone is expanded.

TRBV2	NA	NA	TRBJ2-7	CASSPEPLGEQYF	TGTGCCAGCAGTCCGGAGCCCCTGGGAGAGCAGTACTTC
TRBV2	NA	few	TRBJ2-7	CASSVGNEQYF	TGTGCCAGCAGTGTAGGGAACGAGCAGTACTTC
TRBV5-6	NA	once	TRBJ2-6	CASSLGASGANVLTF	TGTGCCAGCAGCTTGGGAGCCTCTGGGGCCAACGTCCTGACTTTC
TRBV19	TRBD1	NA	TRBJ2-5	CASSTFLDRPGETQYF	TGTGCCAGTAGTACCTTCTTGGACAGGCCTGGGGAGACCCAGTACTTC
TRBV7-2	TRBD1	NA	TRBJ1-3	CASSLDRGSGNTIYF	TGTGCCAGCAGCTTAGACAGGGGTAGTGGAAACACCATATATTTT
TRBV9	TRBD2	once	TRBJ2-7	CASSLNPSGRSYEQYF	TGTGCCAGCAGCCTAAACCCTAGCGGGAGGTCCTACGAGCAGTACTTC
TRBV7-9	NA	NA	TRBJ2-7	CASSQDYYYEQYF	TGTGCCAGCAGCCAGGACTATTACTACGAGCAGTACTTC
TRBV25-1	NA	NA	TRBJ2-5	CASSAYNKAQETQYF	TGTGCCAGCAGTGCCTACAATAAAGCGCAAGAGACCCAGTACTTC
TRBV14	TRBD1	NA	TRBJ2-2	CASSLLRGTGDTGELFF	TGTGCCAGCAGCTTATTAAGAGGGACAGGGGACACCGGGGAGCTGTTTTTT
TRBV10-1	NA	NA	TRBJ2-1	CASSEKEKWIGEQFF	TGCGCCAGCAGTGAGAAGGAGAAATGGATCGGTGAGCAGTTCTTC
TRBV10-2	NA	NA	TRBJ2-5	CASSWSGGGETQYF	TGCGCCAGCAGTTGGTCAGGGGGAGGCGAGACCCAGTACTTC
TRBV29-1	TRBD1	NA	TRBJ2-7	CSVDFLVGQCTYEQYF	TGCAGCGTTGATTTCCTCGTGGGACAGTGTACCTACGAGCAGTACTTC
TRBV5-4	NA	NA	TRBJ2-1	CASSLSAVNEQFF	TGTGCCAGCAGCTTGAGCGCGGTCAATGAGCAGTTCTTC
TRBV7-2	NA	NA	TRBJ2-3	CASSPPGRLSTDTQYF	TGTGCCAGCAGCCCCCCTGGACGCCTTAGCACAGATACGCAGTATTTT
TRBV5-1	TRBD2	NA	TRBJ2-3	CASSLDGLAGSTDTQYF	TGCGCCAGCAGCTTAGACGGACTAGCGGGGAGCACAGATACGCAGTATTTT
TRBV4-3	NA	NA	TRBJ1-3	CASSQAQVPGNTIYF	TGCGCCAGCAGCCAAGCGCAGGTGCCTGGAAACACCATATATTTT
TRBV5-6	NA	NA	TRBJ1-5	CASSLGVGNQPQHF	TGTGCCAGCAGCTTGGGGGTAGGGAATCAGCCCCAGCATTTT